Detailed here is one T cell receptor (beta chain). As yet, its antigen is unknown. This sample was included in a study of blood T cells in healthy people across ages. Study-level information: With template switching, about one barcoded beta molecule was captured per two T cells. Study results and limitations: Any changes in expanded clonotypes were possibly confounded, as donor CMV status remained unknown.

A second PCR, run for about 6 to 11 cycles, used a sample-barcoded 5' primer plus a J-beta primer mix. TCRdb processed the 5' RACE reads anew with MiXCR; each CDR3 protein has one entry. Here the sample spans 800,000 or so distinct CDR3 sequences, more than 20% being singletons. The germline V gene has CDR1 DFQATT and CDR2 SNEGSKA (reference sequence). V lost 5 bases, J lost 4 bases, and 7 bases stayed unmatched. The CDR3 covers 14 residues. This same sample was also taken into another study, of T cells of mothers and their children. This second study notes: Nine systemically healthy Caucasian donors: three mothers, six children.

Sample: blood. The TCR was taken from a boy between 5 and 17 years old in good health. J is TRBJ2-1 and V is TRBV20-1, with 8 positions matching TRBD2. As DNA, the CDR3 is TGCAGTGCTGGGGTAGCGGGGACTTACAATGAGCAGTTCTTC. Its protein is CSAGVAGTYNEQFF.